One sample yielded the 22 T cell receptor beta chains listed below, sequenced in a study of CD8+ T cells in alopecia areata. Extracted from the samples, RNA was reverse transcribed into cDNA to serve as the sequencing template. Profiling relied on immunoSEQ multiplex PCR, and the TCRdb table lists in-frame clones only, not all of them. In the table there are 110,000 or so clones, less than 80% of which are singletons. The sequenced material came from CD4+ T cells sorted from blood. The receptor set was obtained from a human donor in good health.

V is TRBV5-5 and J is TRBJ2-7; possibly TRBD2 for D (7 bases). CDR3 length: 15 residues. Per the germline V gene, CDR1 is SGHKS and CDR2 is YYEKEE (reference sequence). Trimming took off 4 bases at V and 6 bases at J, with 20 bases between the two ends. CDR3 loop: CASSLTGGRRVEQYF. The CDR3 nucleotides are TGTGCCAGCAGCCTGACGGGGGGCAGACGGGTCGAGCAGTACTTC.

This clone has more than one count but fewer than ten. The genes are TRBV7-9 and TRBJ1-3; D is uncertain. CDR3 length equals 12 residues. Germline V CDR1 and CDR2: SEHNR, FQNEAQ (reference sequence). V dropped 3 bases and J dropped 4 bases, with 4 bases sitting between them. CDR3 coding DNA: TGTGCCAGCAGCTTGGAGGGAAACACCATATATTTT. Translated, it gives CASSLEGNTIYF.

This clone was recorded once. The V call is TRBV9, the J call TRBJ1-5; D unresolved. Germline assignment: CDR1 SGDLS and CDR2 YYNGEE. This CDR3 region has 14 residues. The V end lost 0 bases, the J end lost 5 bases, and 9 bases lay between the germline ends. The CDR3 region has the DNA TGTGCCAGCAGCGTAGAGGAGTGGGATCAGCCCCAGCATTTT. Encoded protein: CASSVEEWDQPQHF.

This clone turned up a few times. J is TRBJ1-3 and V is TRBV15, with unresolved D. Trimming removed 5 bases from V and 1 base from J, with 9 bases in between. The CDR3 has 14 residues. Germline-derived CDR1 and CDR2 are LNHNV and YYDKDF (reference sequence). In nucleotides, the CDR3 is TGTGCCACCAGCGATGGCTGGTCTGGAAACACCATATATTTT. It yields the protein CATSDGWSGNTIYF.

This clone was seen more than once but under ten times. The chain has TRBV5-1 and TRBJ2-5; 9 nucleotides match TRBD1. There are 16 residues in the CDR3. Germline CDR1 and CDR2: SGHRS and YFSETQ. J was trimmed by 5 bases and V by 2 bases; bases with no gene match: 10. CDR3 DNA sequence: TGCGCCAGCAGCTTCGCTCCGGGACAGGGCGTGGAGACCCAGTACTTC. Encoded protein: CASSFAPGQGVETQYF.

This clone was detected a few times. The chain employs TRBV4-1 and TRBJ1-4, with D uncertain. Trimming left V 0 bases short and J 5 bases short, with 4 bases between. The CDR3 is 13 residues long. Per the germline V gene, CDR1 is MGHRA and CDR2 is YSYEKL. The CDR3 DNA reads as TGCGCCAGCAGCCAAGAGGAGAATGAAAAACTGTTTTTT. Amino acids: CASSQEENEKLFF.

In this sample, this clone turned up a few times. The chain links TRBV5-1 to TRBJ2-4; 12 bases fit TRBD2. The CDR3 has 16 residues. V dropped 3 bases and J dropped 7; count of bases not matched to a gene: 8. Looked up from germline, CDR1 is SGHRS and CDR2 is YFSETQ. Here the CDR3 DNA reads TGCGCCAGCAGCTCCACTAGCGGGGGGCCCCAGAACATTCAGTACTTC. It translates to CASSSTSGGPQNIQYF.

This chain links TRBV29-1 with TRBJ2-7; D uncertain. Trimming removed 4 bases at V and 7 bases at J, with 17 bases between. The CDR3 covers 13 residues. From germline, CDR1 is SQVTM and CDR2 ANQGSEA. CDR3: CSVGETAGREQYF. The DNA for the CDR3 is TGCAGCGTTGGAGAGACCGCCGGTCGGGAGCAGTACTTC.

This rearrangement joins TRBV16 to TRBJ1-1; D is uncertain. The germline gives CDR1 KGHSY, CDR2 FQNENV. Trimming cost V 1 base and J 1 base, with 10 bases left between them. This CDR3 is 15 amino acids long. CDR3 nucleotides: TGTGCCAGCAGCCAATTAGGCCAACGGAACACTGAAGCTTTCTTT. Amino acids: CASSQLGQRNTEAFF.

As concerns this clone: A junction boundary mismatches the germline segment, possibly from a read error. V and J are TRBV4-2 and TRBJ2-7; D possibly uses TRBD1 or TRBD2 (5 bases each). There are 14 residues in the CDR3. The germline gives CDR1 LGHNA, CDR2 YNFKEQ. CDR3 DNA: TGTGCCAGCAGCCAACGGGACGTCTCCTACGAGCAGTGCTTC. Its protein product is CASSQRDVSYEQCF.

The genes are TRBV4-1 and TRBJ1-6; the match to TRBD1 covers 9 bases. Germline-derived CDR1 and CDR2 are MGHRA and YSYEKL. The CDR3 is 16 residues long. Trimming at V came to 3 bases and at J to 5 bases, leaving 5 bases not matched to a gene. The DNA for the CDR3 is TGCGCCAGCAGCCAGACAGGGGGAATAGATAATTCACCCCTCCACTTT. Residues: CASSQTGGIDNSPLHF.

This clone came up once. The CDR3 DNA follows: TGCACCAGCAGCCAGGCACTAGCGGCCTACGAGCAGTACTTC. The encoded protein is CTSSQALAAYEQYF. The J gene is TRBJ2-7, the V gene TRBV1; the D call TRBD2 from the table was never checked on the DNA. TRBV1 is described as a pseudogene. The CDR3 covers 14 residues.

This clone was detected only a few times. The chain carries TRBV29-1 and TRBJ2-7; the D is unclear. The length of the CDR3 is 13 residues. Germline V gene data show CDR1 as SQVTM and CDR2 as ANQGSEA. The V end lost 1 base, the J end lost 5 bases, and 12 bases lay between the germline ends. The CDR3 loop is CSVEGLDGDEQYF. The CDR3 DNA is TGCAGCGTTGAAGGACTCGATGGGGACGAGCAGTACTTC.

The chain has TRBV29-1 and TRBJ1-1, with no clear D. The CDR3 sequence is 12 residues long. V lost 1 base, J lost 9 bases, and 12 bases lay in between. The germline CDR1 and CDR2 sequences are SQVTM and ANQGSEA. The CDR3 is CSVEADDMQAFF. The CDR3 DNA sequence: TGCAGCGTTGAAGCCGATGACATGCAAGCTTTCTTT. Full variable domain (missing parts from reference TRBV29-1 and TRBJ1-1): SAVISQKPSRDICQRGTSLTIQCQVDSQVTMMFWYRQQPGQSLTLIATANQGSEATYESGFVIDKFPISRPNLTFSTLTVSNMSPEDSSIYLCSVEADDMQAFFGQGTRLTVV.

This clone came up once. The chain uses TRBV11-1 and TRBJ2-3; the D is unclear. The V gene lost 4 bases and the J gene lost 2 bases, with 1 base spanning the gap. From germline, CDR1 is SGHAT and CDR2 FQDESV (reference sequence). The CDR3 has 11 amino acids. CDR3 in amino acids: CASSSTDTQYF. For the CDR3, the DNA is TGTGCCAGCAGCTCCACAGATACGCAGTATTTT. Together with reference TRBV11-1 and TRBJ2-3, the CDR3 gives the full variable domain: EAEVAQSPRYKITEKSQAVAFWCDPISGHATLYWYRQILGQGPELLVQFQDESVVDDSQLPKDRFSAERLKGVDSTLKIQPAELGDSAMYLCASSSTDTQYFGPGTRLTVL.

This clone was detected once. The chain links TRBV29-1 to TRBJ1-1, with D possibly being TRBD1 (6 bases). CDR1 and CDR2 from the germline V gene are SQVTM and ANQGSEA. The CDR3 totals 13 residues. Trimming took 7 bases from V and 1 from J, leaving 13 bases between them. CDR3 loop: CSAHRVGNTEAFF. The CDR3, as DNA: TGCAGCGCTCACAGGGTGGGGAACACTGAAGCTTTCTTT.

The chain recombines TRBV5-4 with TRBJ1-4, with 8 positions matching TRBD1. Germline CDR1 SGHNT, CDR2 YYREEE (reference sequence). The V and J ends lost 1 base and 8 bases, in that order; junction bases with no gene match: 7. This CDR3 has 15 residues. CDR3 DNA: TGTGCCAGCAGCTTGTCCGGGACAGGAGGGGAAAAACTGTTTTTT. Translated, it gives CASSLSGTGGEKLFF.

This chain connects TRBV29-1 to TRBJ1-2; a possible D gene is TRBD1 (6 bases). V was clipped by 0 bases and J by 6 bases, with 11 bases between them. Looked up from germline, CDR1 is SQVTM and CDR2 is ANQGSEA. The CDR3 sequence is 13 residues long. CDR3 loop: CSVEEQGGNGYTF. CDR3 DNA sequence: TGCAGCGTTGAAGAACAGGGTGGGAATGGCTACACCTTC.

As regards this clone: Within the sample, other DNA sequences also encode this same CDR3. The V call is TRBV29-1, the J call TRBJ1-1; 10 bases fit TRBD1. Germline CDR1 reads SQVTM; CDR2 reads ANQGSEA. The V gene end was trimmed by 5 bases and the J gene end by 3 bases; junction bases not matched to a gene: 3. This CDR3 has 13 residues. The CDR3 loop is CSVRDRGDTEAFF. The CDR3 region has the DNA TGCAGCGTTCGGGACAGGGGAGACACTGAAGCTTTCTTT.

The rearrangement joins TRBV5-6 to TRBJ1-5; D uncertain. The CDR3 has 14 amino acids. Trimming shortened V by 3 bases and J by 2 bases, and 9 bases separated the two germline ends. The germline CDR1 and CDR2 sequences are SGHDT and YYEEEE. CDR3 residues: CASSSDNGNQPQHF. As DNA, the CDR3 is TGTGCCAGCAGCTCTGACAATGGCAATCAGCCCCAGCATTTT.

The CDR3 is CASSRPGQHYEQYF. The CDR3 nucleotides read TGCGCCAGCAGCCGACCGGGACAGCACTACGAGCAGTACTTC. The chain couples TRBV4-1 to TRBJ2-7, with 7 bases lining up with TRBD1. J was trimmed by 3 bases and V by 4 bases; bases with no gene match: 6. Per the germline V gene, CDR1 is MGHRA and CDR2 is YSYEKL. The CDR3 consists of 14 residues.

This clone was counted between two and nine times. The chain has TRBV7-9 and TRBJ1-1; 8 positions match TRBD1. The junction had 10 bases not matched to a gene; V was cut back by 4 bases and J by 3 bases. CDR1 and CDR2 (germline): SEHNR, FQNEAQ (reference sequence). This CDR3 has 16 residues. For the CDR3, the DNA is TGTGCCAGCAGCTCGTCAGGAGGACAGGGCGACACTGAAGCTTTCTTT. Translating it yields CASSSSGGQGDTEAFF.